The T cell receptor (beta chain) under discussion was sequenced for a study of CD8 T cells in ankylosing spondylitis. The study, taken as a whole, reports: One TCR beta motif, made up of roughly 8 highly homologous variants, appeared characteristic of ankylosing spondylitis blood.

Germline V gene data show CDR1 as LGHNA and CDR2 as YSLEER. This CDR3 comprises 16 residues. Trimming removed 4 bases from V and 0 bases from J, with 10 bases in between. This clonotype was seen repeatedly, ten times or more. Its antigen remains unidentified. MiXCR, run by TCRdb on the 5' RACE reads, gives a single entry per CDR3 protein. The sample lists approximately 250,000 distinct CDR3 sequences; 8% to 9% were seen once. Material: blood, either unsorted or a sorted T cell fraction (not recorded which). The rearrangement links TRBV4-3 to TRBJ2-6; D gene uncertain. The origin of this receptor is a female donor with ankylosing spondylitis or in good health (not recorded which). Here the CDR3 reads CASSPLLPSGANVLTF. Here the CDR3 DNA reads TGCGCCAGCAGCCCACTCCTCCCCTCTGGGGCCAACGTCCTGACTTTC.